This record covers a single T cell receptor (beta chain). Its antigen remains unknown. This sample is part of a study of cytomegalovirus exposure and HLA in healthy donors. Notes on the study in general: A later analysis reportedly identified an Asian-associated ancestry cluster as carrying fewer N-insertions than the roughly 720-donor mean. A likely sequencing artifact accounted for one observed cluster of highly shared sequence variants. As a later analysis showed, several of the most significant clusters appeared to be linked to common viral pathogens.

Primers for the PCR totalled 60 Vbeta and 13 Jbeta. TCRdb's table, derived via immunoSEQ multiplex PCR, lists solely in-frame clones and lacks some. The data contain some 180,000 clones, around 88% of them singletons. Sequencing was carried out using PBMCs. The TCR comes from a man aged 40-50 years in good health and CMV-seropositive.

CDR3 protein: CASSLIPGIEQYF. CDR3 sequence (DNA): TGCGCCAGCAGCTTGATCCCCGGGATCGAGCAGTACTTC. The chain combines TRBV5-1 with TRBJ2-7, with D perhaps TRBD2 (5 bases). The CDR3 length is 13 residues. Per the germline V gene, CDR1 is SGHRS and CDR2 is YFSETQ. Trimming took off 1 base at V and 6 bases at J, with 11 bases between the two ends. The full variable domain, completed using reference TRBV5-1 and TRBJ2-7, is KAGVTQTPRYLIKTRGQQVTLSCSPISGHRSVSWYQQTPGQGLQFLFEYFSETQRNKGNFPGRFSGRQFSNSRSEMNVSTLELGDSALYLCASSLIPGIEQYFGPGTRLTVT.